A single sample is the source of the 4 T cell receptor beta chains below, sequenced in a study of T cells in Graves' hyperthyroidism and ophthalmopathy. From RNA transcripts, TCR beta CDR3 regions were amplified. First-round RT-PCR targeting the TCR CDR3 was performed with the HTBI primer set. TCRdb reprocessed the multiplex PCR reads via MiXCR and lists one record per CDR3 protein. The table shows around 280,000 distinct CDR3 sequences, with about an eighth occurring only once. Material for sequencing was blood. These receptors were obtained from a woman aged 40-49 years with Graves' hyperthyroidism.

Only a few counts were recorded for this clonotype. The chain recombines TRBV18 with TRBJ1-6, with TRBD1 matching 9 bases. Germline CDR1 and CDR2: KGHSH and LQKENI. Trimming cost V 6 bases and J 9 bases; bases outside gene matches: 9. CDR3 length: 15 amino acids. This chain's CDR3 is CASSPGQGETSPLHF. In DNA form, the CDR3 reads TGTGCCAGCTCGCCGGGACAGGGTGAGACTTCACCCCTCCACTTT.

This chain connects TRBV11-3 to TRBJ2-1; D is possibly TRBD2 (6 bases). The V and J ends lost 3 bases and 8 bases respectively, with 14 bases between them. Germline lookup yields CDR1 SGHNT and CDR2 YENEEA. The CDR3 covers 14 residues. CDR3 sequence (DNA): TGTGCCAGCAGCTTTACTTGGCGGGACCATGAGCAGTTCTTC. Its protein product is CASSFTWRDHEQFF.

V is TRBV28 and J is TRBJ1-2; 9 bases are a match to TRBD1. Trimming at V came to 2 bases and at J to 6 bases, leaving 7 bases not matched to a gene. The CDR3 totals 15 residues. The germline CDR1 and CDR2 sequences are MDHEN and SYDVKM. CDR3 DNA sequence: TGTGCCAGCAGTTTAACGGGACAGGGCGGGAATGGCTACACCTTC. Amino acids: CASSLTGQGGNGYTF.

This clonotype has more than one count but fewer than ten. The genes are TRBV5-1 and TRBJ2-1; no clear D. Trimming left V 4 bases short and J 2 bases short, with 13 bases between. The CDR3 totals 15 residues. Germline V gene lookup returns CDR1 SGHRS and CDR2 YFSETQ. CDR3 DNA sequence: TGCGCCAGCAGCCCTCCCCGGGCCACCTACAATGAGCAGTTCTTC. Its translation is CASSPPRATYNEQFF.